This passage covers 3 T cell receptor beta chains from one sample sequenced in a study of type 1 regulatory T cells. MiXCR, run by TCRdb on the reads, gives a single entry per CDR3 protein. Of more than 20,000 distinct CDR3 sequences listed, over 60% were seen once; the top ten hold roughly 13%. Their antigens remain unidentified. Source material: cultured T cells, either the whole culture or a sorted T cell fraction (not recorded which). Specified subset: Tr1-enriched cell product generated in vitro against host alloantigens. These receptors were taken from a human donor in good health.

This chain's CDR3 is CASSLRDGGRGYSTNEKLFF. CDR3 sequence (DNA): TGTGCCAGCAGCTTAAGGGACGGGGGCAGGGGCTACTCAACTAATGAAAAACTGTTTTTT. The chain joins TRBV7-6 to TRBJ1-4; possibly TRBD1 for D (6 bases). Germline V gene lookup returns CDR1 SGHVS and CDR2 FNYEAQ. The V end lost 2 bases, the J end lost 0 bases, and 22 bases lay between the germline ends. The CDR3 spans 20 residues.

The chain is built from TRBV12-3 or TRBV12-4 and TRBJ1-2, with 8 bases identical to TRBD1. Trimming removed 6 bases from V and 4 bases from J; junction bases left unmatched: 4. This CDR3 is built from 13 residues. This CDR3 reads CASSWDRSYGYTF. CDR3 sequence (DNA): TGTGCCAGCAGCTGGGACAGGAGCTATGGCTACACCTTC.

The J gene is TRBJ1-6, the V gene TRBV4-1, with D possibly TRBD1 on 5 matching bases. The V and J ends lost 3 bases and 5 bases respectively, with 11 bases between them. The CDR3 spans 15 residues. Germline V gene lookup returns CDR1 MGHRA and CDR2 YSYEKL. The chain's CDR3 is CASSQGTPDNSPLHF. DNA of the CDR3: TGCGCCAGCAGCCAGGGGACTCCCGATAATTCACCCCTCCACTTT.